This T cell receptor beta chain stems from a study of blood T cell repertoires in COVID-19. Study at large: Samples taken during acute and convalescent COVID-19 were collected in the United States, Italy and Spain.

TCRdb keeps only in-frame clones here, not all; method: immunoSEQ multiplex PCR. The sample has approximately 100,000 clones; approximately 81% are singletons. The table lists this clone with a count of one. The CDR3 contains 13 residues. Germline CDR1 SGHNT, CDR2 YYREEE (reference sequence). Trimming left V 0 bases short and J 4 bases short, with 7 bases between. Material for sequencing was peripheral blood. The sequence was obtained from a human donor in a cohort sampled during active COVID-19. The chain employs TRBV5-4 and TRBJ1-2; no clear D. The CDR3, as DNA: TGTGCCAGCAGCTTGGGGCCCGCCTATGGCTACACCTTC. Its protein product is CASSLGPAYGYTF.